These T cell receptor beta chains were read from a single sample in a study of blood T cells in healthy people across ages. A single record per CDR3 protein comes from TCRdb applying MiXCR to the 5' RACE reads. The profile covers around 870,000 distinct CDR3 sequences, with 25% to 30% appearing a single time and roughly 17% taken by the ten largest. The sequencing input was blood. These receptors were taken from a woman of 80 years or more in good health. The CDR3 runs from the conserved cysteine through the conserved F or W. Fields, in order: CDR3 protein, CDR3 DNA, V gene, D gene, J gene, clone size. A D gene is named only where the DNA matches it firmly. Size tells how often a clone was seen (once, few, many) or the class of an expanded clone, and some rows leave it out.

CASSVAPNTEAFF,TGTGCCAGCAGCGTAGCTCCGAACACTGAAGCTTTCTTT,TRBV9,-,TRBJ1-1,few
CATSDPLSGYTF,TGTGCCACCAGTGATCCTCTAAGTGGCTACACCTTC,TRBV24-1,-,TRBJ1-2,few
CASSAQTGPGELFF,TGTGCCAGCAGTGCCCAGACAGGGCCCGGGGAGCTGTTTTTT,TRBV2,TRBD1,TRBJ2-2,-
CSVHGTSGGYEQYF,TGCAGCGTGCACGGGACTAGCGGGGGATACGAGCAGTACTTC,TRBV29-1,TRBD2,TRBJ2-7,many
CSVESGGRDGYTF,TGCAGCGTTGAAAGCGGGGGGCGGGATGGCTACACCTTC,TRBV29-1,-,TRBJ1-2,many
CSATPSTGPTDTQYF,TGCAGTGCTACTCCTTCGACAGGACCCACAGATACGCAGTATTTT,TRBV20-1,-,TRBJ2-3,many
CAASGSYNEQYF,TGTGCCGCGAGCGGGAGTTACAATGAGCAGTACTTC,TRBV6-1,TRBD2,TRBJ2-5,-
CASNPRGTEADTQYF,TGTGCCAGCAACCCGCGGGGGACTGAGGCAGATACGCAGTATTTT,TRBV6-2/TRBV6-3,TRBD2,TRBJ2-3,-
CATGPREKLFF,TGTGCCACGGGACCACGAGAAAAACTGTTTTTT,TRBV2,-,TRBJ1-4,-
CASSPGQRDLAKNIQYF,TGTGCCAGCAGTCCGGGACAGCGAGACCTAGCCAAAAACATTCAGTACTTC,TRBV6-6,TRBD1,TRBJ2-4,-
CASSTGSSGAGNKQFF,TGTGCCAGCAGTACTGGCAGTAGCGGGGCGGGGAATAAGCAGTTCTTC,TRBV6-5,TRBD2,TRBJ2-1,-
CSASSDRVGYTF,TGCAGTGCTAGTTCGGACAGGGTCGGCTACACCTTC,TRBV20-1,TRBD1,TRBJ1-2,-
CSARDPRGREETQYF,TGCAGTGCTAGAGATCCGAGGGGCCGGGAAGAGACCCAGTACTTC,TRBV20-1,-,TRBJ2-5,many
CAGSYSGRYEQYF,TGTGCCGGCAGTTACTCTGGCCGGTACGAGCAGTACTTC,TRBV6-2/TRBV6-3,-,TRBJ2-7,-
CATSRAGSANEQFF,TGTGCCACCAGTCGCGCAGGGTCGGCAAATGAGCAGTTCTTC,TRBV24-1,-,TRBJ2-1,many
CASSLSGAYGYTF,TGTGCCAGCAGTTTATCGGGGGCGTATGGCTACACCTTC,TRBV12-3/TRBV12-4,-,TRBJ1-2,-
CASSQAAGAFTEAFF,TGCGCCAGCAGCCAAGCAGCGGGGGCTTTCACTGAAGCTTTCTTT,TRBV4-3,-,TRBJ1-1,many
CATSSLGPGGYTF,TGTGCCACCAGCAGCCTAGGACCAGGCGGCTACACCTTC,TRBV15,-,TRBJ1-2,many
CASSTWTVPRTGDGYTF,TGTGCCAGCAGTACCTGGACCGTACCTAGAACTGGAGATGGCTACACCTTC,TRBV6-2/TRBV6-3,-,TRBJ1-2,many
CASSPPETAGGEQYF,TGTGCCAGCAGTCCCCCCGAGACGGCAGGCGGCGAGCAGTACTTC,TRBV27,-,TRBJ2-7,few
CAASRAASYEQYF,TGTGCCGCCTCCAGGGCAGCGTCCTACGAGCAGTACTTC,TRBV6-1,-,TRBJ2-7,many
CASGLPRGEQYF,TGTGCCAGCGGCCTGCCGAGGGGGGAGCAGTACTTC,TRBV7-8,-,TRBJ2-7,-
CASSQDRGLGAKNIQYF,TGTGCCAGCAGCCAAGATCGTGGCCTGGGGGCCAAAAACATTCAGTACTTC,TRBV14,-,TRBJ2-4,many
CASSGRRNQPQHF,TGTGCCAGCAGTGGCCGGCGGAATCAGCCCCAGCATTTT,TRBV27,-,TRBJ1-5,-
CSARRGAGDYGYTF,TGCAGTGCTAGGCGAGGGGCCGGGGACTATGGCTACACCTTC,TRBV20-1,-,TRBJ1-2,once
CSARQGAYSGELFF,TGCAGTGCTAGACAGGGGGCCTATTCCGGGGAGCTGTTTTTT,TRBV20-1,TRBD1,TRBJ2-2,-
CASTYSGQHNEQFF,TGTGCCAGCACCTATTCCGGACAGCACAATGAGCAGTTCTTC,TRBV6-6,-,TRBJ2-1,-
CASSLDRLYGYTF,TGTGCCAGCAGCTTAGACAGGCTATATGGCTACACCTTC,TRBV5-1,-,TRBJ1-2,many
CASSPPLAGGLGSYNEQFF,TGTGCCAGCTCACCACCACTAGCGGGGGGCCTGGGCTCCTACAATGAGCAGTTCTTC,TRBV18,TRBD2,TRBJ2-1,few
CASSKGLADSYNEQFF,TGCGCCAGCAGCAAAGGACTAGCGGACTCCTACAATGAGCAGTTCTTC,TRBV5-1,TRBD2,TRBJ2-1,many
CSAYSPQGASVREQYF,TGCAGTGCTTACTCCCCCCAAGGGGCGTCCGTACGCGAGCAGTACTTC,TRBV20-1,-,TRBJ2-7,many
CASSFTGTGDTEAFF,TGTGCCAGCAGTTTCACCGGGACAGGGGACACTGAAGCTTTCTTT,TRBV6-2/TRBV6-3,TRBD1,TRBJ1-1,many
CASSLAGNNERFF,TGTGCCAGCAGCTTGGCAGGGAACAATGAGCGGTTCTTC,TRBV5-4,-,TRBJ2-1,few
CASSFGGRGEAFF,TGTGCCAGCAGCTTCGGGGGGCGAGGTGAAGCTTTCTTT,TRBV7-2,-,TRBJ1-1,-
CTSSYESSGANVLTF,TGTACCAGCAGTTACGAATCCTCTGGGGCCAACGTCCTGACTTTC,TRBV6-5,-,TRBJ2-6,-
CASTRDRGSDTQYF,TGTGCCAGCACCCGGGACAGGGGGTCGGATACGCAGTATTTT,TRBV2,TRBD1,TRBJ2-3,many
CAIKGTSGVQETQYF,TGTGCCATCAAAGGGACTAGCGGGGTACAAGAGACCCAGTACTTC,TRBV10-3,TRBD2,TRBJ2-5,many
CSAPRGATEAFF,TGCAGTGCTCCCAGGGGAGCCACTGAAGCTTTCTTT,TRBV20-1,-,TRBJ1-1,few
CASSPGGTGRETQFF,TGTGCCAGCAGTCCGGGGGGAACGGGCCGGGAGACCCAGTTCTTC,TRBV28,TRBD2,TRBJ2-1,-
CASSPGLRGGRDTQYF,TGTGCCAGCAGCCCGGGACTCCGAGGGGGTAGAGATACGCAGTATTTT,TRBV7-2,-,TRBJ2-3,few
CASSLTRTGTGELFF,TGTGCCAGCAGTTTAACCCGGACAGGGACCGGGGAGCTGTTTTTT,TRBV27,TRBD1,TRBJ2-2,few
CASRSDRVHGYTF,TGTGCCAGCAGATCTGACAGGGTCCATGGCTACACCTTC,TRBV12-3/TRBV12-4,TRBD1,TRBJ1-2,-
CSARERAGSTDTQYF,TGCAGTGCTAGAGAGAGGGCAGGGTCCACAGATACGCAGTATTTT,TRBV20-1,-,TRBJ2-3,many
CASSTETGTSERYF,TGTGCCAGCAGCACCGAGACAGGGACCTCCGAGCGGTACTTC,TRBV6-2/TRBV6-3,TRBD1,TRBJ2-5,-
CASSPQGAKNTGELFF,TGTGCCAGCTCACCCCAGGGGGCAAAGAACACCGGGGAGCTGTTTTTT,TRBV18,TRBD1,TRBJ2-2,few
CASGKGFANTGELFF,TGCGCCAGTGGGAAGGGTTTCGCGAACACCGGGGAGCTGTTTTTT,TRBV5-1,-,TRBJ2-2,-
CASSLGATRSYRYTF,TGTGCCAGCAGTCTTGGGGCGACCCGATCTTATCGCTACACCTTC,TRBV28,-,TRBJ1-2,-
CASSQDARNNSPLHF,TGTGCCAGCAGCCAAGATGCCAGAAATAATTCACCCCTCCACTTT,TRBV3-1,-,TRBJ1-6,many
CASSLGDETQYF,TGTGCCAGCAGCTTAGGGGATGAGACCCAGTACTTC,TRBV5-1,-,TRBJ2-5,many
CASSLTGDSTYEQYF,TGTGCCAGCAGCCTTACTGGGGACAGCACCTACGAGCAGTACTTC,TRBV11-2,TRBD1,TRBJ2-7,few
CASSPRTGVRMTEAFF,TGTGCCAGCAGCCCTCGGACAGGGGTAAGGATGACTGAAGCTTTCTTT,TRBV27,TRBD1,TRBJ1-1,few
CASSQGTVRGVNTEAFF,TGTGCCAGCAGCCAAGGGACAGTCAGGGGGGTGAACACTGAAGCTTTCTTT,TRBV14,TRBD1,TRBJ1-1,few
CASSLNQLGQFF,TGTGCCAGCAGCTTGAATCAACTTGGGCAGTTCTTC,TRBV5-6,-,TRBJ2-1,-